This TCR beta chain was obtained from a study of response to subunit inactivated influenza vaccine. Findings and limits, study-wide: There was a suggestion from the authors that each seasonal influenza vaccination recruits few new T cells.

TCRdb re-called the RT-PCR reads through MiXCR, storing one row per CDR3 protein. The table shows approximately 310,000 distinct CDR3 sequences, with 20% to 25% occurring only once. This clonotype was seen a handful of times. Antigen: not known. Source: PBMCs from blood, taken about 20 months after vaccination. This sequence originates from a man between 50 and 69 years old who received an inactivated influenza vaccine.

The CDR3 DNA is TGTGCCAGCAGCTTAAGCGGGGGTTCCTACAATGAGCAGTTCTTC. The encoded protein is CASSLSGGSYNEQFF. The chain uses TRBV7-8 and TRBJ2-1; 8 nucleotides agree with TRBD2. The CDR3 extends over 15 amino acids. J gave up 1 base and V 2 bases, and 1 base lay outside the gene matches. CDR1 is SGHVS, CDR2 FQNEAQ, per germline.